Listed here are 25 T cell receptor beta chains from one sample, sequenced in a study of T cell changes during pregnancy in multiple sclerosis. The table came from immunoSEQ multiplex PCR; TCRdb's copy has only in-frame clones and leaves some out. The repertoire holds tens of thousands of clones, with roughly nine tenths as singletons. This specimen consisted of CD8+ T cells from peripheral blood mononuclear cells, obtained before pregnancy. All receptors come from a female donor with multiple sclerosis, enrolled in a pregnancy study.

This sequence joins TRBV11-2 and TRBJ2-5; D gene unclear. The CDR3 runs 11 residues. Trimming cost V 6 bases and J 2 bases, with 4 bases left between them. From germline, CDR1 is SGHAT and CDR2 FQNNGV. The CDR3 sequence: CASSIQETQYF. CDR3 DNA sequence: TGTGCCAGCAGTATACAAGAGACCCAGTACTTC.

The gene calls are TRBV19 and TRBJ2-7; perhaps TRBD2 as D (6 bases). CDR1 and CDR2 from the germline V gene are LNHDA and SQIVND (reference sequence). The length of the CDR3 is 13 residues. V was cut by 5 bases and J by 6 bases, with 14 bases left in between. The CDR3 loop is CASSPGLAGEQYF. For the CDR3, the DNA is TGTGCCAGTAGTCCGGGACTGGCAGGCGAGCAGTACTTC.

In this sample, this clone turned up once. V is TRBV27 and J is TRBJ2-2; 8 bases are shared with TRBD2. Per the germline V gene, CDR1 is MNHEY and CDR2 is SMNVEV (reference sequence). J lost 7 bases, V lost 6 bases, and 4 bases had no gene match. This CDR3 contains 13 residues. CDR3 in amino acids: CASSPGGFGELFF. CDR3 nucleotide sequence: TGTGCCAGCAGCCCGGGAGGGTTCGGGGAGCTGTTTTTT.

The rearrangement joins TRBV27 to TRBJ1-1; the D gene is possibly TRBD1 (5 bases). The CDR3 loop spans 13 amino acids. Per the germline V gene, CDR1 is MNHEY and CDR2 is SMNVEV (reference sequence). Trimming shortened V by 9 bases and J by 1 base, and 12 bases separated the two germline ends. The CDR3 nucleotides read TGTGCCAGTCAATCTAGGGGGAACACTGAAGCTTTCTTT. The encoded protein is CASQSRGNTEAFF.

The V gene is TRBV27, the J gene TRBJ1-2; possible D gene TRBD1, 5 bases. V lost 8 bases and J 8 bases, leaving 24 bases between the germline ends. The length of the CDR3 is 15 residues. Germline V CDR1 and CDR2: MNHEY, SMNVEV (reference sequence). CDR3 in amino acids: CASGPAGFSRSGYTF. CDR3 DNA: TGTGCCAGCGGACCGGCAGGGTTTTCAAGGAGCGGCTACACCTTC.

The chain's CDR3 is CASSDSRGGQDTQYF. CDR3 in DNA: TGTGCCAGCAGTGACTCCCGGGGGGGTCAAGATACGCAGTATTTT. This rearrangement joins TRBV6-4 to TRBJ2-3; 8 bases are a match to TRBD2. CDR3 length equals 15 residues. Germline V lookup: CDR1 MRHNA, CDR2 SNTAGT. J was trimmed by 5 bases and V by 0 bases; bases with no gene match: 4.

The V gene is TRBV5-1, the J gene TRBJ1-1, with TRBD1 matching 7 bases. The CDR3 has 14 amino acids. Unmatched junction bases numbered 6, after V lost 4 bases and J lost 3 bases. The V gene's germline CDR1 is SGHRS and CDR2 YFSETQ. Written as DNA, the CDR3 is TGCGCCAGCAGCCACGGGACAGACCACACTGAAGCTTTCTTT. Protein product: CASSHGTDHTEAFF.

This clone has more than one count but fewer than ten. This rearrangement joins TRBV30 to TRBJ2-2; D not certain. Germline CDR1 GTSNPN, CDR2 SVGIG (reference sequence). V shed 0 bases and J shed 2 bases, with 4 bases lying between them. There are 13 residues in the CDR3. The CDR3 bases are TGTGCCTGGAGTGTACAAAACACCGGGGAGCTGTTTTTT. As protein: CAWSVQNTGELFF.

CDR3 nucleotide sequence: TGTGCCAGCGGGAAGGGGGTGAGCTCTGGAAACACCATATATTTT. Its translation: CASGKGVSSGNTIYF. This chain links TRBV2 with TRBJ1-3; tentatively, D is TRBD1 (6 bases). There are 15 residues in the CDR3. The germline V and J ends were trimmed by 8 bases and 0 bases, with 14 bases remaining between them. Germline CDR1 is SNHLY and CDR2 is FYNNEI.

This clone has only one observation. The chain is built from TRBV19 and TRBJ1-2; possible D gene TRBD1, 5 bases. The V and J ends lost 10 bases and 0 bases respectively, with 12 bases between them. The CDR3 has 13 amino acids. CDR1 is LNHDA, CDR2 SQIVND, per germline (reference sequence). In nucleotides, the CDR3 is TGTGCCACTAATGACAGAGCTAACTATGGCTACACCTTC. This gives the protein CATNDRANYGYTF.

CDR3 nucleotide sequence: TGTGCTAGTGGTGAAGAGGGTGCAACTAATGAAAAACTGTTTTTT. Encoded protein: CASGEEGATNEKLFF. The chain joins TRBV12-5 to TRBJ1-4; no firm D call. V lost 5 bases, J lost 0 bases, and 10 bases lay in between. The length of the CDR3 is 15 residues. From germline, CDR1 is LGHNT and CDR2 FRNRAP.

As regards this clone: Relative to the germline gene, one junction end is altered; a read error may explain this. The chain has TRBV2 and TRBJ2-7; 9 positions agree with TRBD1. CDR3 length: 20 residues. CDR1 is SNHLY, CDR2 FYNNEI, per germline. The CDR3 here is CASSEAPGTGFAGGGARGHF. The CDR3 DNA reads as TGTGCCAGCAGTGAAGCGCCCGGGACAGGGTTCGCTGGTGGGGGAGCTCGGGGTCACTTC.

This chain links TRBV4-1 with TRBJ2-7, with 12 positions matching TRBD2. From germline, CDR1 is MGHRA and CDR2 YSYEKL. Losses at the gene ends were 4 bases for V and 1 base for J; bases not matched to a gene: 11. There are 18 residues in the CDR3. Written as DNA, the CDR3 is TGCGCCAGCAGCCCCTTGCCTAGCGGGGGGGCATCATCCTACGAGCAGTACTTC. Protein sequence: CASSPLPSGGASSYEQYF.

This clone was seen just once. The chain employs TRBV9 and TRBJ2-1, with 7 positions matching TRBD1. The CDR3 has 14 amino acids. The junction had 5 bases not matched to a gene; V was cut back by 3 bases and J by 5 bases. Germline loops: CDR1 SGDLS, CDR2 YYNGEE. The CDR3 reads CASSGQGGDNEQFF. Written as DNA, the CDR3 is TGTGCCAGCAGCGGACAGGGTGGGGACAATGAGCAGTTCTTC.

The chain combines TRBV9 with TRBJ2-7; TRBD2 might be the D (7 bases). Trimming cost V 1 base and J 2 bases, with 13 bases left between them. Germline CDR1 and CDR2: SGDLS and YYNGEE. This CDR3 spans 15 amino acids. The CDR3 loop is CASSVSGTPAYEQYF. The CDR3 coding sequence is TGTGCCAGCAGCGTAAGCGGGACACCAGCCTACGAGCAGTACTTC.

This rearrangement joins TRBV10-3 to TRBJ1-2; tentative D call: TRBD1 (5 bases). The CDR3 spans 17 residues. Germline CDR1 ENHRY, CDR2 SYGVKD. Trimming took 6 bases from V and 4 from J, leaving 24 bases between them. The CDR3, as DNA: TGTGCCATCAGCCTCTCAGGGCCCCAACCCCATGGCTATGGCTACACCTTC. Amino acids: CAISLSGPQPHGYGYTF.

The chain uses TRBV27 and TRBJ1-1; 9 bases align to TRBD1. This CDR3 contains 14 residues. The V gene's germline CDR1 is MNHEY and CDR2 SMNVEV (reference sequence). V dropped 4 bases and J dropped 4; count of bases not matched to a gene: 4. Written as DNA, the CDR3 is TGTGCCAGCAGTTCTTACAGGGGGCCCACTGAAGCTTTCTTT. Amino acids: CASSSYRGPTEAFF.

This chain connects TRBV27 to TRBJ1-5; maybe TRBD1 (6 bases). V shed 2 bases and J shed 9 bases, with 17 bases lying between them. CDR1 MNHEY and CDR2 SMNVEV come from the germline V gene (reference sequence). The CDR3 contains 15 residues. CDR3 bases: TGTGCCAGCAGTTTAAAGTCCGGACTCAGGGGGCCCCAGCATTTT. It is translated as CASSLKSGLRGPQHF.

The chain carries TRBV28 and TRBJ1-5; tentatively, D is TRBD1 (5 bases). Germline CDR1 MDHEN, CDR2 SYDVKM. This CDR3 is built from 15 residues. V shed 6 bases and J shed 0 bases, with 12 bases lying between them. CDR3 in amino acids: CASSGGTDSNQPQHF. The CDR3 region has the DNA TGTGCCAGCAGCGGCGGGACGGATAGCAATCAGCCCCAGCATTTT.

This chain connects TRBV13 to TRBJ1-6; D may be TRBD1 (6 bases). Trimming left V 5 bases short and J 0 bases short, with 14 bases between. Germline V lookup: CDR1 PRHDT, CDR2 FYEKMQ (reference sequence). The CDR3 sequence is 17 residues long. DNA for the CDR3: TGTGCCAGCAGCCAGGCCCCGACAGGCTCCTATAATTCACCCCTCCACTTT. It encodes CASSQAPTGSYNSPLHF.

This sequence joins TRBV28 and TRBJ2-2, with 8 bases matching TRBD2. Germline V gene sequence: CDR1 MDHEN, CDR2 SYDVKM. Unmatched junction bases numbered 2, after V lost 6 bases and J lost 2 bases. This CDR3 has 14 residues. CDR3 in amino acids: CASRAGANTGELFF. The CDR3 nucleotides are TGTGCCAGCAGAGCGGGGGCAAACACCGGGGAGCTGTTTTTT.

The chain employs TRBV13 and TRBJ2-1, with D tentatively TRBD1 (6 bases). Germline V CDR1 and CDR2: PRHDT, FYEKMQ (reference sequence). This CDR3 is built from 14 residues. V was pared by 0 bases and J by 8 bases, with 11 bases between. The chain's CDR3 is CASSLGMGAHEQFF. The CDR3, as DNA: TGTGCCAGCAGCTTAGGCATGGGGGCCCATGAGCAGTTCTTC.

V gene TRBV9 combines with J gene TRBJ1-4, with a tentative D call TRBD1 (5 bases). The CDR3 runs 16 residues. Germline CDR1 is SGDLS and CDR2 is YYNGEE. V was shortened by 4 bases and J by 3 bases, with 16 bases between the two germline ends. CDR3 DNA sequence: TGTGCCAGCAGCCCGAGCGCGGGGACGGCTAATGAAAAACTGTTTTTT. This translates into CASSPSAGTANEKLFF.

This chain joins TRBV13 and TRBJ2-1; 8 positions match TRBD2. The germline V gene encodes CDR1 PRHDT and CDR2 FYEKMQ (reference sequence). This CDR3 has 16 amino acids. V was pared by 5 bases and J by 8 bases, with 14 bases of the junction left unmatched. The CDR3 DNA is TGTGCCAGCAGCGATAGGACCACTGGACTAGCCCATGAGCAGTTCTTC. Residues: CASSDRTTGLAHEQFF.

The V call is TRBV28, the J call TRBJ2-2; D possibly corresponds to TRBD2 (7 bases). CDR1 and CDR2 (germline): MDHEN, SYDVKM. The CDR3 spans 14 residues. V was pared by 3 bases and J by 8 bases, with 13 bases between. In DNA, the CDR3 is TGTGCCAGCAGTTTGGGGACTACAGGGGGGGAGCTGTTTTTT. Its translation is CASSLGTTGGELFF.